This T cell receptor (beta chain) was documented in a study of blood T cell repertoires in COVID-19. On the study more broadly: Samples came from the United States, Italy and Spain, spanning acute and convalescent COVID-19. Nucleic acid was either cDNA or gDNA, and it came from T cells, B-cell-depleted T cells, or PBMCs.

The CDR3 is made up of 13 amino acids. Trimming took off 0 bases at V and 1 base at J, with 4 bases between the two ends. Germline V CDR1 and CDR2: SGHTS, YDEGEE. In the study's own analysis: Reference gene primer amplification gave estimated nucleated cell counts. Only in-frame clones appear in the TCRdb table, and some are missing; sequencing was by immunoSEQ multiplex PCR. From that table come the V and J calls and clone size; the DNA was used to work out D and trimming. The table lists some 120,000 clones, less than 90% of them singletons, with 12% in the top ten. This receptor was identified in a woman aged 30 to 39 who had recovered from COVID-19. The chain combines TRBV5-8 with TRBJ1-1, with D uncertain. Sequenced input: peripheral blood. CDR3 amino acids: CASSLAGNTEAFF. CDR3 in DNA: TGTGCCAGCAGCTTGGCGGGGAACACTGAAGCTTTCTTT.